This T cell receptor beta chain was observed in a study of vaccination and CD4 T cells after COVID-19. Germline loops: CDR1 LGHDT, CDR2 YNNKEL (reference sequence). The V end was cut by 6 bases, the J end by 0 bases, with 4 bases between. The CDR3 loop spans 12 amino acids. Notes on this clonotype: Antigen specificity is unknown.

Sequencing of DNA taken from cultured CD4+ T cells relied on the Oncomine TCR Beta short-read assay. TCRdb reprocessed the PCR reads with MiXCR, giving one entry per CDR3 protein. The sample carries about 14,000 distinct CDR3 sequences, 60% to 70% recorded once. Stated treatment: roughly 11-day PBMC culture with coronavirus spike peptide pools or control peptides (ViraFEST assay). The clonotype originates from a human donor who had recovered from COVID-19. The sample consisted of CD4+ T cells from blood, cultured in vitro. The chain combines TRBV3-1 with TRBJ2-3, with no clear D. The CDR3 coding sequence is TGTGCCAGCAGTTATAGCACAGATACGCAGTATTTT. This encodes CASSYSTDTQYF.